This T cell receptor (beta chain) was found in a study of T-cell memory formation after mild COVID-19. About the study: Clustering of TCRs was largely donor specific. Findings and caveats of the study: Clones that contracted clustered mainly in CM and EM if CD4+ and in EMRA if CD8+. Balance between CD4 and CD8 was seen in clones contracting day 15 to 85, and a CD4+ lean was seen in later expanders.

This clonotype was found a few times. What it binds is not known. A single record per CDR3 protein comes from TCRdb applying MiXCR to the 5' RACE reads. Of 98,000 or so distinct CDR3 sequences in the sample, 18% were seen once. This clonotype originated in a man between 18 and 35 years old who had mild COVID-19 (a few samples of this study predate the infection). Cell type and time point are not known. Sequences were obtained from PBMCs or a T cell subset sorted from them (not recorded which).

The DNA of the CDR3 is TGTGCCAGCAGCAGCAGACTAGCGGGGGGCGGGGATACGCAGTATTTT. Its protein product is CASSSRLAGGGDTQYF. The chain links TRBV7-2 to TRBJ2-3, with TRBD2 matching 13 bases. CDR3 length: 16 amino acids. Unmatched junction bases numbered 8, after V lost 5 bases and J lost 6 bases. The V gene's germline CDR1 is SGHTA and CDR2 FQGNSA.